These 32 T cell receptor beta chains share one sample of origin, sequenced in a study of blood T cell repertoires in COVID-19 (dated by TCRdb to about 2020). Library construction relied on the immunoSEQ multiplex PCR assay. TCRdb re-hosts the immuneACCESS table, in-frame sequences only. Its copies lack some clones; in the studies checked, an unresolved V gene accounts for under half of them, and the cause for the rest is not known. Recorded for this sample are approximately 69,000 clones; almost 90% of them occurred a single time. 5% to 6% of the sample is taken by the ten largest. Specimen: peripheral blood. Receptor source: a man between 50 and 59 years old with acute or convalescent COVID-19.

The chain couples TRBV19 to TRBJ2-3, with TRBD1 as a possible D gene (6 bases). Trimming left V 5 bases short and J 4 bases short, with 22 bases between. CDR3 length: 17 amino acids. CDR1 and CDR2 (germline): LNHDA, SQIVND (reference sequence). CDR3 sequence reads: CASSAPPGRGAPDTQYF. The CDR3 DNA reads TGTGCCAGTAGTGCGCCCCCGGGCAGGGGAGCCCCAGATACGCAGTATTTT.

The CDR3 region has the DNA TGTGCCAGCAGCGCCCGGGGCTACGAGCAGTACTTC. Its translation: CASSARGYEQYF. The chain is built from TRBV12-3 or TRBV12-4 and TRBJ2-7, with D possibly being TRBD2 (5 bases). Trimming removed 6 bases from V and 3 bases from J, with 9 bases in between. This CDR3 is built from 12 residues.

This rearrangement joins TRBV4-1 to TRBJ2-3, with TRBD2 identical over 13 bases. The CDR3 contains 17 residues. Germline CDR1 is MGHRA and CDR2 is YSYEKL. J gave up 5 bases and V 8 bases, and 13 bases lay outside the gene matches. For the CDR3, the DNA is TGCGCCAGCGGGAACACTGGACTAGCGGGAGTGAAAGATACGCAGTATTTT. It specifies CASGNTGLAGVKDTQYF.

In its sample, this clone was seen once. The rearrangement uses TRBV11-1 and TRBJ2-7; possible D gene TRBD2, 6 bases. Germline V gene data show CDR1 as SGHAT and CDR2 as FQDESV (reference sequence). Trimming stripped 0 bases from V and 5 bases from J, with 14 bases between. CDR3 size: 15 residues. CDR3 nucleotide sequence: TGTGCCAGCAGCTTAGCAGAGCGGGTCGACCACGAGCAGTACTTC. It codes for CASSLAERVDHEQYF.

This clone has just one count. The chain carries TRBV29-1 and TRBJ1-2; no clear D. Germline lookup yields CDR1 SQVTM and CDR2 ANQGSEA. The CDR3 length is 13 residues. Trimming left V 7 bases short and J 4 bases short, with 16 bases between. CDR3 in DNA: TGCAGCGCTCAGAAGAGGGAGGCCTATGGCTACACCTTC. Residues: CSAQKREAYGYTF.

The rearrangement joins TRBV6-5 to TRBJ2-1; 9 positions agree with TRBD2. Germline loops: CDR1 MNHEY, CDR2 SVGAGI. CDR3 size: 16 residues. Trimming cost V 0 bases and J 0 bases; bases outside gene matches: 0. This CDR3 is CASSYSREGSYNEQFF. DNA of the CDR3: TGTGCCAGCAGTTACTCGCGGGAGGGCTCCTACAATGAGCAGTTCTTC.

The rearrangement links TRBV30 to TRBJ1-1; D not certain. The CDR3 spans 13 residues. Germline V gene lookup returns CDR1 GTSNPN and CDR2 SVGIG (reference sequence). Trimming left V 4 bases short and J 5 bases short, with 14 bases between. The CDR3 here is CAWTVDRGTEAFF. The CDR3 DNA is TGTGCCTGGACCGTGGATCGGGGAACTGAAGCTTTCTTT.

The chain recombines TRBV5-1 with TRBJ2-1, with 10 bases identical to TRBD1. This CDR3 is 15 amino acids long. Per the germline V gene, CDR1 is SGHRS and CDR2 is YFSETQ. The V gene end was trimmed by 6 bases and the J gene end by 3 bases; junction bases not matched to a gene: 6. This CDR3 reads CASKGGTGDYNEQFF. As DNA, the CDR3 is TGCGCCAGCAAGGGGGGGACAGGGGACTACAATGAGCAGTTCTTC.

The rearrangement uses TRBV21-1 and TRBJ1-1; the table's D call TRBD1 went unverified against the DNA. TRBV21-1 is a pseudogene locus. The CDR3 length is 16 residues. CDR3 sequence reads: CASSPWAGARNTEAFF. DNA of the CDR3: TGTGCCAGCAGCCCTTGGGCAGGGGCGCGGAACACTGAAGCTTTCTTT.

V usage is TRBV7-2 and J usage is TRBJ1-5; 7 bases fit TRBD1. V was pared by 4 bases and J by 5 bases, with 8 bases of the junction left unmatched. Germline V CDR1 and CDR2: SGHTA, FQGNSA. This CDR3 is built from 15 residues. The CDR3 DNA reads TGTGCCAGCAGCTATCAAGGGACAGTGGATCAGCCCCAGCATTTT. This encodes CASSYQGTVDQPQHF.

As DNA, the CDR3 is TGTGCCAGCAGTGAAACTAGCGGGAGGTCCGGGGAACTCACCGGGGAGCTGTTTTTT. Its protein product is CASSETSGRSGELTGELFF. This rearrangement joins TRBV6-1 to TRBJ2-2, with TRBD2 matching 12 bases. The CDR3 has 19 residues. The V segment lost 2 bases and the J segment 4 bases; nucleotides outside the gene matches: 11. Germline CDR1 MNHNS, CDR2 SASEGT.

This rearrangement joins TRBV5-1 to TRBJ2-4, with 9 bases lining up with TRBD1. The ends lost 3 bases at V and 6 bases at J; junction bases unmatched: 10. The germline gives CDR1 SGHRS, CDR2 YFSETQ. The CDR3 consists of 16 residues. CDR3 bases: TGCGCCAGCAGCTCGTGGGACAGGGCAGGAGCAAACATTCAGTACTTC. Its translation: CASSSWDRAGANIQYF.

The V and J genes are TRBV28 and TRBJ2-2; D may be TRBD2 (5 bases). V was clipped by 5 bases and J by 3 bases, with 16 bases between them. Germline V gene sequence: CDR1 MDHEN, CDR2 SYDVKM. The CDR3 has 16 amino acids. This CDR3 is CASSPLVGRDTGELFF. In DNA, the CDR3 is TGTGCCAGCAGTCCCTTGGTCGGGCGGGACACCGGGGAGCTGTTTTTT. Full variable domain (missing parts from reference TRBV28 and TRBJ2-2): DVKVTQSSRYLVKRTGEKVFLECVQDMDHENMFWYRQDPGLGLRLIYFSYDVKMKEKGDIPEGYSVSREKKERFSLILESASTNQTSMYLCASSPLVGRDTGELFFGEGSRLTVL.

The genes are TRBV10-3 and TRBJ2-5, with D maybe TRBD2 (5 bases). This CDR3 region has 13 residues. Trimming removed 7 bases from V and 5 bases from J, with 14 bases in between. In germline, CDR1 is ENHRY, CDR2 SYGVKD. The CDR3: CAIKEASSETQYF. The CDR3 DNA is TGTGCCATCAAGGAGGCTAGTTCGGAGACCCAGTACTTC.

The gene calls are TRBV11-2 and TRBJ1-1; unclear D gene. The CDR3 covers 12 residues. Trimming took 5 bases from V and 5 from J, leaving 9 bases between them. Germline CDR1 and CDR2: SGHAT and FQNNGV. Here the CDR3 DNA reads TGTGCCAGCAGCGCCGGAGGAACTGAAGCTTTCTTT. As protein: CASSAGGTEAFF. The full variable domain, rest sourced from reference TRBV11-2 and TRBJ1-1, is EAGVAQSPRYKIIEKRQSVAFWCNPISGHATLYWYQQILGQGPKLLIQFQNNGVVDDSQLPKDRFSAERLKGVDSTLKIQPAKLEDSAVYLCASSAGGTEAFFGQGTRLTVV.

The V and J genes are TRBV24-1 and TRBJ2-2; 7 nucleotides line up with TRBD2. There are 17 residues in the CDR3. The germline CDR1 and CDR2 sequences are KGHDR and SFDVKD. The V segment lost 2 bases and the J segment 3 bases; nucleotides outside the gene matches: 8. Here the CDR3 reads CATSDWRAGLDTGELFF. CDR3 nucleotides: TGTGCCACCAGTGATTGGAGAGCGGGGCTCGACACCGGGGAGCTGTTTTTT.

The CDR3 protein is CASSFSSSSGNTIYF. In nucleotides, the CDR3 is TGCGCCAGCAGCTTCTCCTCTAGCTCTGGAAACACCATATATTTT. The V and J genes are TRBV5-1 and TRBJ1-3; D not certain. V was pared by 2 bases and J by 0 bases, with 9 bases between. In germline, CDR1 is SGHRS, CDR2 YFSETQ. The CDR3 runs to 15 residues.

This sequence joins TRBV3-1 (or the pseudogene TRBV3-2) and TRBJ1-2; 9 bases map to TRBD1. The CDR3 runs 14 residues. Germline CDR1 is LGHDT and CDR2 is YNNKEL (reference sequence). Trimming at V came to 4 bases and at J to 4 bases, leaving 4 bases not matched to a gene. The CDR3 region is CASSPTGGSYGYTF. The CDR3 DNA reads as TGTGCCAGCAGCCCGACAGGGGGGAGCTATGGCTACACCTTC.

The chain has TRBV6-5 and TRBJ1-2; 10 bases align to TRBD1. With V trimmed by 6 bases and J by 5 bases, 6 bases remained unmatched. The CDR3 is 14 residues long. From germline, CDR1 is MNHEY and CDR2 SVGAGI. The DNA for the CDR3 is TGTGCCAGCAGCCGGGACAGGGGATGGTATGGCTACACCTTC. Translation gives CASSRDRGWYGYTF.

The V gene is TRBV30, the J gene TRBJ1-2; D possibly corresponds to TRBD1 (5 bases). CDR1 and CDR2 from the germline V gene are GTSNPN and SVGIG (reference sequence). Deletions cut 2 bases from V and 8 bases from J, with 12 bases between. CDR3 length equals 12 residues. The CDR3: CAWSSRVYGYTF. The CDR3 coding sequence is TGTGCCTGGAGTAGCAGGGTATACGGCTACACCTTC.

V gene TRBV15 combines with J gene TRBJ2-7; 7 bases fit TRBD2. This CDR3 is 15 amino acids long. Germline CDR1 reads LNHNV; CDR2 reads YYDKDF (reference sequence). V lost 1 base to trimming and J lost 1 base; unmatched junction nucleotides: 4. The CDR3 sequence is CATSRGGGISYEQYF. The CDR3, as DNA: TGTGCCACCAGCAGAGGCGGGGGTATTTCCTACGAGCAGTACTTC.

The chain links TRBV6-5 to TRBJ1-5; D unresolved. V lost 2 bases and J 7 bases, leaving 15 bases between the germline ends. Per the germline V gene, CDR1 is MNHEY and CDR2 is SVGAGI. CDR3 length: 15 residues. CDR3 nucleotides: TGTGCCAGCAGTTACGGCCCAGCGCTAGGCCAGCCCCAGCATTTT. It yields the protein CASSYGPALGQPQHF.

The chain is built from TRBV10-3 and TRBJ1-1, with D perhaps matching TRBD1 (6 bases). The CDR3 consists of 13 residues. CDR1 is ENHRY, CDR2 SYGVKD, per germline. With 3 bases removed from V and 6 bases from J, the gap between germline ends came to 11 bases. CDR3 residues: CAISEPGGPEAFF. The CDR3, as DNA: TGTGCCATCAGTGAACCCGGGGGGCCTGAAGCTTTCTTT.

A single count supports this clone. V is TRBV7-9 and J is TRBJ1-1; possible D gene TRBD1, 6 bases. The germline gives CDR1 SEHNR, CDR2 FQNEAQ (reference sequence). CDR3 length: 15 residues. V was shortened by 3 bases and J by 4 bases, with 15 bases between the two germline ends. CDR3 loop: CASSFVTGTGTEAFF. The CDR3 DNA reads as TGTGCCAGCAGCTTTGTCACAGGGACGGGCACTGAAGCTTTCTTT.

This rearrangement joins TRBV27 to TRBJ2-5; 7 bases are a match to TRBD1. The junction had 15 bases not matched to a gene; V was cut back by 4 bases and J by 10 bases. The germline CDR1 and CDR2 sequences are MNHEY and SMNVEV (reference sequence). The CDR3 has 15 amino acids. The CDR3 spells CASSYTGTASGDQYF. CDR3 in DNA: TGTGCCAGCAGTTATACTGGGACAGCTTCTGGGGACCAGTACTTC.

This CDR3 is CASSLQYNSPLHF. DNA of the CDR3: TGTGCCAGCTCACTCCAGTATAATTCACCCCTCCACTTT. This chain uses TRBV18 with TRBJ1-6; D remains unclear. This CDR3 is 13 amino acids long. Germline V gives CDR1 KGHSH, CDR2 LQKENI. Trimming shortened V by 4 bases and J by 4 bases, and 5 bases separated the two germline ends.

This chain links TRBV28 with TRBJ2-2; no clear D. This CDR3 spans 13 amino acids. The V and J ends lost 4 bases and 0 bases respectively, with 3 bases between them. Per germline, CDR1 MDHEN and CDR2 SYDVKM. The CDR3 DNA reads as TGTGCCAGCAGTTCAGCGAACACCGGGGAGCTGTTTTTT. As protein: CASSSANTGELFF.

This rearrangement joins TRBV7-2 to TRBJ1-6; D remains unclear. The CDR3 runs 15 residues. In germline, CDR1 is SGHTA, CDR2 FQGNSA. V was clipped by 2 bases and J by 7 bases, with 12 bases between them. The CDR3 is CASSLFQKNNSPLHF. The CDR3 bases are TGTGCCAGCAGCTTATTTCAGAAAAACAATTCACCCCTCCACTTT.

The rearrangement joins TRBV14 to TRBJ2-3, with D possibly TRBD2 on 5 matching bases. Trimming took 0 bases from V and 6 from J, leaving 13 bases between them. The germline V gene encodes CDR1 SGHDN and CDR2 FVKESK. The CDR3 consists of 15 residues. The CDR3 here is CASSQDLAPGDTQYF. CDR3 DNA sequence: TGTGCCAGCAGCCAAGATCTGGCCCCGGGGGATACGCAGTATTTT.

The chain links TRBV5-1 to TRBJ2-5, with D maybe TRBD1 (6 bases). Deletions cut 2 bases from V and 4 bases from J, with 9 bases between. Germline CDR1 reads SGHRS; CDR2 reads YFSETQ. This CDR3 spans 13 amino acids. The CDR3 region has the DNA TGCGCCAGCAGCTTTACCAGGGGAGAGACCCAGTACTTC. This gives the protein CASSFTRGETQYF. Complete variable domain (other parts from reference TRBV5-1 and TRBJ2-5): KAGVTQTPRYLIKTRGQQVTLSCSPISGHRSVSWYQQTPGQGLQFLFEYFSETQRNKGNFPGRFSGRQFSNSRSEMNVSTLELGDSALYLCASSFTRGETQYFGPGTRLLVL.

This rearrangement joins TRBV7-9 to TRBJ2-1, with 13 bases matching TRBD2. V trimming: 4 bases; J trimming: 9 bases; junction bases outside the gene matches: 6. The CDR3 runs to 15 residues. Per germline, CDR1 SEHNR and CDR2 FQNEAQ (reference sequence). This CDR3 is CASSYGLAGVLEQFF. The CDR3 nucleotides read TGTGCCAGCAGCTATGGACTAGCGGGAGTTCTTGAGCAGTTCTTC.

The gene calls are TRBV6-2 or TRBV6-3 and TRBJ2-3; TRBD2 matches 15 bases. The CDR3 consists of 16 residues. The V segment lost 4 bases and the J segment 4 bases; nucleotides outside the gene matches: 3. Germline V gene sequence: CDR1 MNHEY, CDR2 SVGEGT. CDR3 in amino acids: CASSLGLAGGADTQYF. CDR3 DNA: TGTGCCAGCAGTTTGGGACTAGCGGGAGGAGCAGATACGCAGTATTTT.